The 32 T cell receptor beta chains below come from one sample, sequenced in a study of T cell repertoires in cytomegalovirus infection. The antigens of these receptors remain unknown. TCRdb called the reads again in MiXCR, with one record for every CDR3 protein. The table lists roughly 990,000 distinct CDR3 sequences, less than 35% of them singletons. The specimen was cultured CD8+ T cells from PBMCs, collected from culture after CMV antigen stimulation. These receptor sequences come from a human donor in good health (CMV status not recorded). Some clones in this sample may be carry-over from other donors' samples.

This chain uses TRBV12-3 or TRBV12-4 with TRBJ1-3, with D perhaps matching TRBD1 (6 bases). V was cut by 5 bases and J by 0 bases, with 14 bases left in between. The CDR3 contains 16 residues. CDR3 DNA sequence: TGTGCCAGCAGTCCAGGCCGGACAGTCTCTGGAAACACCATATATTTT. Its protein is CASSPGRTVSGNTIYF.

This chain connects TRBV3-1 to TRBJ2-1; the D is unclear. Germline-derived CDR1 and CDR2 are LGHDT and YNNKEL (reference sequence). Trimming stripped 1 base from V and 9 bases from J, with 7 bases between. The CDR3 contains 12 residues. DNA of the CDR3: TGTGCCAGCAGCCAAGTTCTGGGTGAGCAGTTCTTC. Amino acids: CASSQVLGEQFF.

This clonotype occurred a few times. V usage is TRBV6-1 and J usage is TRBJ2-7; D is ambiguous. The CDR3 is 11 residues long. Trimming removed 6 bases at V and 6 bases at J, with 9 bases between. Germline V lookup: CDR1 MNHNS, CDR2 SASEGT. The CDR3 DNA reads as TGTGCCAGCAGCCCCTACCCCGAGCAGTACTTC. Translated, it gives CASSPYPEQYF.

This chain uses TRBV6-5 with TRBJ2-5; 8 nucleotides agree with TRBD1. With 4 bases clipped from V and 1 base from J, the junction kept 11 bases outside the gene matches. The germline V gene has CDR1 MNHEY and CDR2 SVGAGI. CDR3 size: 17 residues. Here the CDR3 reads CASSLSTGAAGQETQYF. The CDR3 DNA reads TGTGCCAGCAGTTTATCGACAGGGGCCGCTGGCCAAGAGACCCAGTACTTC.

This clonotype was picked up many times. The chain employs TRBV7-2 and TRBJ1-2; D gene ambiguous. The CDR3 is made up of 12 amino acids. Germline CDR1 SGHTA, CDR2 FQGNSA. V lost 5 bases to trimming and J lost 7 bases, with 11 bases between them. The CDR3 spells CASSIKPTGYTF. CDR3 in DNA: TGTGCCAGCAGCATTAAACCTACTGGCTACACCTTC. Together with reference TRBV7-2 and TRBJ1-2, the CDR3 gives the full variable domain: GAGVSQSPSNKVTEKGKDVELRCDPISGHTALYWYRQSLGQGLEFLIYFQGNSAPDKSGLPSDRFSAERTGGSVSTLTIQRTQQEDSAVYLCASSIKPTGYTFGSGTRLTVV.

CDR3 amino acids: CASRSNRGNNQPQHF. CDR3 sequence (DNA): TGTGCCAGCAGATCCAACAGGGGGAACAATCAGCCCCAGCATTTT. The chain carries TRBV7-8 and TRBJ1-5; 8 nucleotides align to TRBD1. CDR1 is SGHVS and CDR2 is FQNEAQ in the germline V gene. Trimming at V came to 6 bases and at J to 3 bases, leaving 7 bases not matched to a gene. This CDR3 region has 15 residues.

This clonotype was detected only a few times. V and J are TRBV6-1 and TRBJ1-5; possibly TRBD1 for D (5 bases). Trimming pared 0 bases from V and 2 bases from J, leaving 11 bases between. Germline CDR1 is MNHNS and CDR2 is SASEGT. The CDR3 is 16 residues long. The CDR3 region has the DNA TGTGCCAGCAGTGAAGCAGTTACAGGCGGCAATCAGCCCCAGCATTTT. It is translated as CASSEAVTGGNQPQHF.

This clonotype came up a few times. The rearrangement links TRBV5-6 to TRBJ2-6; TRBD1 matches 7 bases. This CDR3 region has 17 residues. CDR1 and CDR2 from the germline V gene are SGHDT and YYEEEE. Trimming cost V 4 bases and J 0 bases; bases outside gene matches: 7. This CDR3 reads CASSKDRPSSGANVLTF. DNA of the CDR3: TGTGCCAGCAGCAAGGACAGGCCTAGCTCTGGGGCCAACGTCCTGACTTTC.

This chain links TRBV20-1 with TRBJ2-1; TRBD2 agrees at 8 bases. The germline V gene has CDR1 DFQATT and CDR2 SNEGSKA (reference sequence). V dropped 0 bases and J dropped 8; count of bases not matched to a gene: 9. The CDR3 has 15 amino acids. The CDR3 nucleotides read TGCAGTGCTAGAGATCAAGCGGGGGCGGGGGATGAGCAGTTCTTC. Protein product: CSARDQAGAGDEQFF.

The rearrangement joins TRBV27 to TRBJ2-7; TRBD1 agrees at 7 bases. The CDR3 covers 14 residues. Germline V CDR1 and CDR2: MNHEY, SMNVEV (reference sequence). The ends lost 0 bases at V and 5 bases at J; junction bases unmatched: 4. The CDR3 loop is CASSLSRGQNEQYF. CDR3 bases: TGTGCCAGCAGTTTATCGAGGGGGCAGAACGAGCAGTACTTC.

In DNA form, the CDR3 reads TGTGCCAGCGGGATGTACAGGGGGCGCATTCAGTACTTC. It encodes CASGMYRGRIQYF. The chain combines TRBV12-3 or TRBV12-4 with TRBJ2-4; 9 bases are shared with TRBD1. The CDR3 is made up of 13 amino acids. The J segment lost 9 bases and the V segment lost 8 bases, leaving 8 bases of the junction unmatched.

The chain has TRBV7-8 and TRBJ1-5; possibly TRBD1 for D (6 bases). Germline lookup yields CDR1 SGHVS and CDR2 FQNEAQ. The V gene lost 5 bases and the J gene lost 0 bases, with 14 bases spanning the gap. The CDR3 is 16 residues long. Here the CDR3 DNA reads TGTGCCAGCAGCACCAACCACAGGGATAGCAATCAGCCCCAGCATTTT. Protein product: CASSTNHRDSNQPQHF.

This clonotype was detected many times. CDR3 region: CASSPQVTDTQYF. The CDR3 DNA sequence: TGTGCCAGCAGCCCACAGGTCACAGATACGCAGTATTTT. The chain uses TRBV7-6 and TRBJ2-3, with D maybe TRBD1 (5 bases). With 5 bases removed from V and 2 bases from J, the gap between germline ends came to 8 bases. CDR1 is SGHVS, CDR2 FNYEAQ, per germline. The CDR3 totals 13 residues.

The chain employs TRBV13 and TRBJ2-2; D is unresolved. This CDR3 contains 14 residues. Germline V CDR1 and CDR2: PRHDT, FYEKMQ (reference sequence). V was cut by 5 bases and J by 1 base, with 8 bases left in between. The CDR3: CASSGPRNTGELFF. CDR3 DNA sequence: TGTGCCAGCAGCGGCCCGAGGAACACCGGGGAGCTGTTTTTT.

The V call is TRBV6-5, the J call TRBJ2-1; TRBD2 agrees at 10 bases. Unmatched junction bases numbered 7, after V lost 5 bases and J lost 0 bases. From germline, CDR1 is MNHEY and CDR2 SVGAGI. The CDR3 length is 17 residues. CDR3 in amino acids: CASSATSGDNSYNEQFF. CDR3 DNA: TGTGCCAGCAGTGCAACTAGCGGGGATAACTCCTACAATGAGCAGTTCTTC.

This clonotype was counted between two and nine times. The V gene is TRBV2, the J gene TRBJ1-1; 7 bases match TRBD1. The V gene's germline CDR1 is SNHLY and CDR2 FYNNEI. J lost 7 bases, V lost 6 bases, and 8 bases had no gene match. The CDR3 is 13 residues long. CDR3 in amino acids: CASSQKNRGEAFF. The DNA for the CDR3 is TGTGCCAGCAGCCAAAAGAACAGGGGTGAAGCTTTCTTT.

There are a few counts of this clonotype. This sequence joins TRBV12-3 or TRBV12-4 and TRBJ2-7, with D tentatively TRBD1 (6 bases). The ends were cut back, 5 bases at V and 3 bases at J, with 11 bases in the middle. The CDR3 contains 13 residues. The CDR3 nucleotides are TGTGCCAGCAGTGCAGGACAGCTCTACGAGCAGTACTTC. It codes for CASSAGQLYEQYF.

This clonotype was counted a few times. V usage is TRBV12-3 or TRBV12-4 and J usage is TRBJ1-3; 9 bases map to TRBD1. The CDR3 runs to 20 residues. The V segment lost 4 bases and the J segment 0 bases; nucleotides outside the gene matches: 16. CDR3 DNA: TGTGCCAGCAGTTCGGGGGGGGACAGGGCTCACTTTCGCTCTGGAAACACCATATATTTT. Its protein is CASSSGGDRAHFRSGNTIYF.

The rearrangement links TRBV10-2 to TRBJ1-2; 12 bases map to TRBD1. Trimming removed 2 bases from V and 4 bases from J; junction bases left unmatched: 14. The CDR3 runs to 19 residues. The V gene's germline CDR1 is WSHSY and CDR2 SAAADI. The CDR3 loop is CASSETPPGQGAIPYGYTF. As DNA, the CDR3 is TGCGCCAGCAGTGAGACTCCGCCGGGACAGGGGGCGATCCCCTATGGCTACACCTTC.

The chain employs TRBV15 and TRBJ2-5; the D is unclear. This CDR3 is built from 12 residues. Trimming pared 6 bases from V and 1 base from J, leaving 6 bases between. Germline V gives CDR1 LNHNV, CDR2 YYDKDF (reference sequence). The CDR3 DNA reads TGTGCCACCAGGACTGTCCAAGAGACCCAGTACTTC. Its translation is CATRTVQETQYF.

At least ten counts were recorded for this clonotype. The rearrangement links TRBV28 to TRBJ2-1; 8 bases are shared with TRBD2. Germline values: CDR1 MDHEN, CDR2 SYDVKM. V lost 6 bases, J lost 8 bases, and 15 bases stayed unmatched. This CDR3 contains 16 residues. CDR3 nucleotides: TGTGCCAGCAGCCGCACCCTCAGCGGGGGATGGGATGAGCAGTTCTTC. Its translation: CASSRTLSGGWDEQFF.

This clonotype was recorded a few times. The CDR3 loop is CASSQDKGDTEAFF. In nucleotides, the CDR3 is TGCGCCAGCAGCCAAGATAAGGGAGACACTGAAGCTTTCTTT. The rearrangement links TRBV4-3 to TRBJ1-1; D is undetermined. In germline, CDR1 is LGHNA, CDR2 YSLEER. V lost 0 bases to trimming and J lost 3 bases, with 8 bases between them. CDR3 size: 14 residues.

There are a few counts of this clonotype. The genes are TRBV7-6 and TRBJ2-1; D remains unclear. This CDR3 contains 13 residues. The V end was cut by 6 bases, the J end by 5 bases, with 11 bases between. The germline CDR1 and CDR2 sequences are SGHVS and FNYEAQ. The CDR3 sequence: CASRPPGDNEQFF. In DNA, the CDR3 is TGTGCCAGCAGGCCCCCCGGAGACAATGAGCAGTTCTTC.

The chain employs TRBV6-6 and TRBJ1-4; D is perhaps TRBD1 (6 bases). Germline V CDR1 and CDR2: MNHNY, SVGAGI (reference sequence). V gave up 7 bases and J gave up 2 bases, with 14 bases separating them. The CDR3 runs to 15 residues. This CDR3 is CASTPSGGTNEKLFF. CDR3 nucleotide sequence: TGTGCCAGCACCCCTTCGGGGGGCACTAATGAAAAACTGTTTTTT.

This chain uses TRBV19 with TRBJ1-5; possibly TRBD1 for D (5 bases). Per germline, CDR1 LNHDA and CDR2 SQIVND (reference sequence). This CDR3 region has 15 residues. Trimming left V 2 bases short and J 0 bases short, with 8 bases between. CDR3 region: CASSITGHSNQPQHF. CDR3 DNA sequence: TGTGCCAGTAGTATAACAGGCCATAGCAATCAGCCCCAGCATTTT.

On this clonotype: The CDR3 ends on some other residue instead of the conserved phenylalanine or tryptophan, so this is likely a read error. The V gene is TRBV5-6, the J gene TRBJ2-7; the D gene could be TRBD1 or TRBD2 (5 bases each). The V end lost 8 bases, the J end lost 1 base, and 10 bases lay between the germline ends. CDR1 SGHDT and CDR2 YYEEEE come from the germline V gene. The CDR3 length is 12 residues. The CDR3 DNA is TGTGCCAGTGGGACGGGATCCTACGAGCAGTACTGC. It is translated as CASGTGSYEQYC.

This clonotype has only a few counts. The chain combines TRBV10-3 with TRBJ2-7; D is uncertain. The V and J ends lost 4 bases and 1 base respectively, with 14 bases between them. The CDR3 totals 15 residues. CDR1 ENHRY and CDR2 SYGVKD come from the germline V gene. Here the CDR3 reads CAISASRTSSYEQYF. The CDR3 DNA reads TGTGCCATCAGTGCGTCCAGGACGAGTTCCTACGAGCAGTACTTC.

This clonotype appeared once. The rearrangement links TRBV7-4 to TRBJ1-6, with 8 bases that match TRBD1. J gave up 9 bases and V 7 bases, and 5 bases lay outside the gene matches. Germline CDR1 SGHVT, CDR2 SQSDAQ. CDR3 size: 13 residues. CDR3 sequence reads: CASTQGESSPLHF. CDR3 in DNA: TGTGCCAGCACACAGGGGGAGAGTTCACCCCTCCACTTT.

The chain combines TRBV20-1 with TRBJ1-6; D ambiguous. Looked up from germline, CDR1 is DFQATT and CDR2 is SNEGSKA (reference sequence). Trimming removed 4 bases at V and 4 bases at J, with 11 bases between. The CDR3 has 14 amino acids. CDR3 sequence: CSANEQRYNSPLHF. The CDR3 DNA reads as TGCAGTGCTAATGAACAGAGATATAATTCACCCCTCCACTTT.

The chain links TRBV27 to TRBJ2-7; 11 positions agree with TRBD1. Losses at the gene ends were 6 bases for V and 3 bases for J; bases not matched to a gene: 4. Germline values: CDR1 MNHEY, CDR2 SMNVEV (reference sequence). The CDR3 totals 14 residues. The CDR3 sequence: CASSGQGAIYEQYV. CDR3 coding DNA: TGTGCCAGCAGCGGACAGGGGGCTATCTACGAGCAGTACGTC.

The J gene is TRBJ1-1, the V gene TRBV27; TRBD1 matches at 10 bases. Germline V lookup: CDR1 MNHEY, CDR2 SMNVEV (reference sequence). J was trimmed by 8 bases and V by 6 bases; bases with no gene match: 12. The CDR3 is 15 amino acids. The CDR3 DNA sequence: TGTGCCAGCAGATCCACGGGACAGGGGCCTGCCGAAGCTTTCTTT. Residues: CASRSTGQGPAEAFF.

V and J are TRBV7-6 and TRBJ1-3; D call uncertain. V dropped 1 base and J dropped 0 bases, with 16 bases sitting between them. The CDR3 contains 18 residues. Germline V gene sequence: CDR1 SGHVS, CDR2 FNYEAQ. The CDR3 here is CASSLEFKVWASGNTIYF. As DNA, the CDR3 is TGTGCCAGCAGCTTAGAATTTAAGGTTTGGGCCTCTGGAAACACCATATATTTT.